This T cell receptor (beta chain) was sequenced in a study of T cells in Graves' hyperthyroidism and ophthalmopathy. Findings and limits, study-wide: Peripheral blood also featured most of the thyroid clonotypes expanded above 0.001.

The CDR3 has 13 amino acids. Trimming left V 3 bases short and J 5 bases short, with 10 bases between. CDR1 DFQATT and CDR2 SNEGSKA come from the germline V gene (reference sequence). Hyperthyroidism was newly diagnosed in patients aged 18 to 65 (duration under 2 months). Exclusions: uncontrolled infection, other autoimmune disease, pregnancy, lactation. This clonotype has a count of ten or more. Its antigen is as yet unknown. The CDR3 regions of TCR beta were amplified from RNA transcripts. First-round RT-PCR of the TCR CDR3 relied on the HTBI primer set. TCRdb analysed the multiplex PCR reads with MiXCR anew, one entry per CDR3 protein. This sample yields 700,000 or so distinct CDR3 sequences, of which over 15% are seen a single time; around 8% belongs to the top ten.

Specimen: blood. The TCR originated in a man aged 18 to 29 with Graves' hyperthyroidism. The V and J genes are TRBV20-1 and TRBJ1-4; D not resolved. The DNA for the CDR3 is TGCAGTGCTAGGGTCCGGGCCAATGAAAAACTGTTTTTT. Residues: CSARVRANEKLFF.